The 27 T cell receptor beta chains in this list originate from one sample, sequenced in a study of blood T cell repertoires in COVID-19. Assay: immunoSEQ multiplex PCR; the TCRdb copy retains only in-frame clones and omits some. Of under 300,000 clones listed, about four fifths were seen once; the top ten hold around 2%. The specimen was peripheral blood. The receptors were sampled from a young man who had recovered from COVID-19.

The count of this clone is one. This rearrangement joins TRBV27 to TRBJ1-1; D possibly corresponds to TRBD1 (6 bases). The V gene's germline CDR1 is MNHEY and CDR2 SMNVEV (reference sequence). This CDR3 has 13 amino acids. Between the trimmed V and J ends, which lost 6 bases and 6 bases, there was a span of 14 bases. Written as DNA, the CDR3 is TGTGCCAGCAGCCTAGGGGGTTTGGCTGAAGCTTTCTTT. Its protein product is CASSLGGLAEAFF.

The chain combines TRBV24-1 with TRBJ1-3; no clear D. The CDR3 spans 16 residues. V was cut by 2 bases and J by 0 bases, with 10 bases left in between. Germline lookup yields CDR1 KGHDR and CDR2 SFDVKD. Here the CDR3 reads CATSDSQKFSGNTIYF. The DNA for the CDR3 is TGTGCCACCAGTGATTCTCAGAAGTTCTCTGGAAACACCATATATTTT.

The gene calls are TRBV7-2 and TRBJ1-3; tentative D call: TRBD1 (5 bases). Deletions cut 5 bases from V and 0 bases from J, with 11 bases between. This CDR3 contains 15 residues. Germline values: CDR1 SGHTA, CDR2 FQGNSA. CDR3 protein: CASSGDFGSGNTIYF. CDR3 DNA sequence: TGTGCCAGCAGCGGGGACTTCGGCTCTGGAAACACCATATATTTT.

About this clone: A much larger clone lies one base from this, so it may be a read error. The rearrangement links TRBV5-6 to TRBJ1-2; D is unclear. Germline V lookup: CDR1 SGHDT, CDR2 YYEEEE. Trimming removed 2 bases at V and 2 bases at J, with 7 bases between. CDR3 length equals 13 residues. Written as DNA, the CDR3 is TGTGCCAGCAGCTTATCGGGGAACTATGGCTACACCTTC. It codes for CASSLSGNYGYTF.

There are a few counts of this clone. This chain uses TRBV29-1 with TRBJ1-5; perhaps TRBD1 as D (6 bases). Germline V lookup: CDR1 SQVTM, CDR2 ANQGSEA. CDR3 length: 14 residues. V shed 6 bases and J shed 0 bases, with 12 bases lying between them. The CDR3 reads CSVVWTDSNQPQHF. The CDR3 coding sequence is TGCAGCGTCGTGTGGACAGATAGCAATCAGCCCCAGCATTTT.

This clone has just a few counts. This sequence joins TRBV7-9 and TRBJ2-1; 13 bases map to TRBD2. Germline loops: CDR1 SEHNR, CDR2 FQNEAQ (reference sequence). CDR3 length: 15 residues. The V segment lost 5 bases and the J segment 10 bases; nucleotides outside the gene matches: 8. CDR3: CASSGTSGASWEQFF. The CDR3, as DNA: TGTGCCAGCAGCGGGACTAGCGGGGCTTCTTGGGAGCAGTTCTTC.

The chain combines TRBV5-1 with TRBJ1-2, with a possible D match to TRBD1 (5 bases). The CDR3 covers 13 residues. Germline values: CDR1 SGHRS, CDR2 YFSETQ. Trimming took 3 bases from V and 5 from J, leaving 11 bases between them. The DNA for the CDR3 is TGCGCCAGCAGCTCTCAGGGATTGTATGGCTACACCTTC. It translates to CASSSQGLYGYTF. Together with reference TRBV5-1 and TRBJ1-2, the CDR3 gives the full variable domain: KAGVTQTPRYLIKTRGQQVTLSCSPISGHRSVSWYQQTPGQGLQFLFEYFSETQRNKGNFPGRFSGRQFSNSRSEMNVSTLELGDSALYLCASSSQGLYGYTFGSGTRLTVV.

The chain links TRBV7-8 to TRBJ1-5, with 7 bases that match TRBD1. Germline values: CDR1 SGHVS, CDR2 FQNEAQ. V was pared by 4 bases and J by 2 bases, with 5 bases of the junction left unmatched. CDR3 length: 15 amino acids. The CDR3 region has the DNA TGTGCCAGCAGCTGGGAGACAGGGCGCAATCAGCCCCAGCATTTT. The encoded protein is CASSWETGRNQPQHF.

This CDR3 reads CASMRATPSTDTQYF. CDR3 DNA: TGTGCCAGTATGCGGGCGACACCTAGCACAGATACGCAGTATTTT. The J gene is TRBJ2-3, the V gene TRBV19; possible D gene TRBD2, 5 bases. The CDR3 runs 15 residues. Germline CDR1 is LNHDA and CDR2 is SQIVND (reference sequence). V was pared by 7 bases and J by 0 bases, with 14 bases between. Complete variable domain (other parts from reference TRBV19 and TRBJ2-3): DGGITQSPKYLFRKEGQNVTLSCEQNLNHDAMYWYRQDPGQGLRLIYYSQIVNDFQKGDIAEGYSVSREKKESFPLTVTSAQKNPTAFYLCASMRATPSTDTQYFGPGTRLTVL.

CDR3 loop: CASSTRRGGHEQYF. Written as DNA, the CDR3 is TGTGCCAGCAGTACCCGTAGGGGGGGCCACGAGCAGTACTTC. This sequence joins TRBV2 and TRBJ2-7, with D possibly matching TRBD2 (7 bases). The V end was cut by 5 bases, the J end by 5 bases, with 16 bases between. Germline CDR1 and CDR2: SNHLY and FYNNEI. The CDR3 covers 14 residues.

This clone showed up just a few times. This sequence joins TRBV10-3 and TRBJ1-1; the D gene is possibly TRBD1 (5 bases). The CDR3 is made up of 15 amino acids. The germline V gene has CDR1 ENHRY and CDR2 SYGVKD. V was cut by 10 bases and J by 1 base, with 19 bases left in between. The CDR3 coding sequence is TGTGCCACCGGGGGTAGCACAGCCACGAACACTGAAGCTTTCTTT. It specifies CATGGSTATNTEAFF.

Here the CDR3 DNA reads TGTGCCAGCACCCGGGGGGGGAACTATGGCTACACCTTC. Amino acids: CASTRGGNYGYTF. The rearrangement joins TRBV6-5 to TRBJ1-2; TRBD1 is a possible D gene (5 bases). CDR1 is MNHEY, CDR2 SVGAGI, per germline. This CDR3 comprises 13 residues. Trimming shortened V by 7 bases and J by 2 bases, and 11 bases separated the two germline ends.

The rearrangement links TRBV6-2 or TRBV6-3 to TRBJ1-2; tentatively, D is TRBD1 (6 bases). Germline values: CDR1 MNHEY, CDR2 SVGEGT. This CDR3 has 13 residues. Trimming left V 4 bases short and J 3 bases short, with 9 bases between. The DNA of the CDR3 is TGTGCCAGCAGTTCTACAGGGTACTATGGCTACACCTTC. It yields the protein CASSSTGYYGYTF.

The J gene is TRBJ2-6, the V gene TRBV7-9; D is possibly TRBD1 (6 bases). This CDR3 has 16 residues. Germline CDR1 SEHNR, CDR2 FQNEAQ (reference sequence). V was pared by 5 bases and J by 0 bases, with 11 bases between. The CDR3 loop reads CASSPRTDSGANVLTF. The CDR3 region has the DNA TGTGCCAGCAGCCCCCGGACAGACTCTGGGGCCAACGTCCTGACTTTC.

The chain is built from TRBV15 and TRBJ1-4, with a possible D match to TRBD1 (6 bases). CDR3 size: 17 residues. Trimming stripped 8 bases from V and 5 bases from J, with 24 bases between. Germline V gene lookup returns CDR1 LNHNV and CDR2 YYDKDF (reference sequence). The CDR3 region is CATYPGQRNMGNEKLFF. DNA for the CDR3: TGTGCCACCTATCCCGGACAGAGAAACATGGGAAATGAAAAACTGTTTTTT.

In this sample, this clone turned up once. This chain joins TRBV5-1 and TRBJ2-6; no clear D gene. Germline CDR1 reads SGHRS; CDR2 reads YFSETQ. Trimming took off 4 bases at V and 3 bases at J, with 5 bases between the two ends. The CDR3 is 13 residues long. The CDR3 loop reads CASSTGGANVLTF. The DNA of the CDR3 is TGCGCCAGCAGCACCGGTGGGGCCAACGTCCTGACTTTC. Based on the CDR3 plus reference TRBV5-1 and TRBJ2-6, the full variable domain is KAGVTQTPRYLIKTRGQQVTLSCSPISGHRSVSWYQQTPGQGLQFLFEYFSETQRNKGNFPGRFSGRQFSNSRSEMNVSTLELGDSALYLCASSTGGANVLTFGAGSRLTVL.

This clone was picked up a small number of times. The chain uses TRBV3-1 (or the pseudogene TRBV3-2) and TRBJ1-2; D perhaps matches TRBD1 (6 bases). The germline gives CDR1 LGHDT, CDR2 YNNKEL (reference sequence). The germline V and J ends were trimmed by 2 bases and 3 bases, with 13 bases remaining between them. The CDR3 is 15 residues long. Written as DNA, the CDR3 is TGTGCCAGCAGCCAATTCACGGGACAATACTATGGCTACACCTTC. This encodes CASSQFTGQYYGYTF.

This chain connects TRBV3-1 (or the pseudogene TRBV3-2) to TRBJ2-7; 8 bases are shared with TRBD2. This CDR3 spans 15 amino acids. The germline CDR1 and CDR2 sequences are LGHDT and YNNKEL (reference sequence). V gave up 2 bases and J gave up 0 bases; unmatched junction bases: 3. As DNA, the CDR3 is TGTGCCAGCAGCCAAACAGCGGGGGCCTCCTACGAGCAGTACTTC. Its translation: CASSQTAGASYEQYF.

The chain combines TRBV3-1 (or the pseudogene TRBV3-2) with TRBJ1-6, with TRBD1 identical over 9 bases. CDR1 and CDR2 (germline): LGHDT, YNNKEL (reference sequence). This CDR3 is built from 15 residues. With V trimmed by 3 bases and J by 6 bases, 3 bases remained unmatched. The CDR3 loop is CASSHVQGANSPLHF. CDR3 coding DNA: TGTGCCAGCAGCCATGTACAGGGGGCTAATTCACCCCTCCACTTT.

The CDR3 sequence: CASRKTGAYGYTF. DNA of the CDR3: TGTGCCAGCAGAAAGACAGGGGCATATGGCTACACCTTC. The rearrangement links TRBV6-6 to TRBJ1-2; TRBD1 matches 8 bases. The CDR3 is 13 residues long. V lost 6 bases and J lost 5; bases outside the gene matches: 5. The germline V gene encodes CDR1 MNHNY and CDR2 SVGAGI (reference sequence).

The chain uses TRBV4-2 and TRBJ2-2; D might be TRBD1 (6 bases). CDR3 length: 15 residues. Trimming cost V 4 bases and J 6 bases, with 15 bases left between them. Per the germline V gene, CDR1 is LGHNA and CDR2 is YNFKEQ. In DNA, the CDR3 is TGTGCCAGCAGCCCCCCGGCAGGGGCCCCCGGGGAGCTGTTTTTT. Protein sequence: CASSPPAGAPGELFF.

This chain links TRBV7-9 with TRBJ2-3; maybe TRBD1 (5 bases). V lost 6 bases and J lost 0, with 13 bases in between. This CDR3 contains 15 residues. Per germline, CDR1 SEHNR and CDR2 FQNEAQ (reference sequence). CDR3 loop: CASSLSTASTDTQYF. The CDR3, as DNA: TGTGCCAGCAGTCTCTCGACAGCTAGCACAGATACGCAGTATTTT.

This chain joins TRBV11-2 and TRBJ2-1; D might be TRBD2 (6 bases). This CDR3 has 14 residues. Trimming cost V 8 bases and J 0 bases, with 11 bases left between them. Germline V gene sequence: CDR1 SGHAT, CDR2 FQNNGV. CDR3 in DNA: TGTGCCAGCCGCCGGAGGGACTCCTACAATGAGCAGTTCTTC. Translated: CASRRRDSYNEQFF.

This clone has only one observation. J is TRBJ2-5 and V is TRBV29-1; a possible D gene is TRBD2 (7 bases). This CDR3 comprises 12 residues. V lost 5 bases to trimming and J lost 5 bases, with 12 bases between them. Germline V gene sequence: CDR1 SQVTM, CDR2 ANQGSEA. CDR3 sequence: CSVYKGGETQYF. CDR3 DNA sequence: TGCAGCGTTTATAAGGGGGGGGAGACCCAGTACTTC.

The chain combines TRBV2 with TRBJ1-3; D remains ambiguous. The germline gives CDR1 SNHLY, CDR2 FYNNEI. The CDR3 length is 17 residues. V lost 1 base and J lost 1, with 14 bases in between. CDR3 residues: CASSEGEGSGSGNTIYF. CDR3 coding DNA: TGTGCCAGCAGTGAAGGGGAAGGGTCGGGGTCTGGAAACACCATATATTTT.

This clone was recorded once. The rearrangement uses TRBV28 and TRBJ2-7; D might be TRBD2 (5 bases). This CDR3 region has 12 residues. CDR1 is MDHEN and CDR2 is SYDVKM in the germline V gene. Trimming stripped 4 bases from V and 3 bases from J, with 7 bases between. The CDR3 loop reads CASSSTNYEQYV. The CDR3 DNA follows: TGTGCCAGCAGTTCGACTAACTACGAGCAGTACGTC.

The chain recombines TRBV2 with TRBJ2-7; 8 bases fit TRBD2. This CDR3 has 15 residues. The germline CDR1 and CDR2 sequences are SNHLY and FYNNEI. V dropped 6 bases and J dropped 7; count of bases not matched to a gene: 14. DNA for the CDR3: TGTGCCAGCAGCGCCACGGGGGGGAACTCGCGTGAGCAGTACGTC. It is translated as CASSATGGNSREQYV.